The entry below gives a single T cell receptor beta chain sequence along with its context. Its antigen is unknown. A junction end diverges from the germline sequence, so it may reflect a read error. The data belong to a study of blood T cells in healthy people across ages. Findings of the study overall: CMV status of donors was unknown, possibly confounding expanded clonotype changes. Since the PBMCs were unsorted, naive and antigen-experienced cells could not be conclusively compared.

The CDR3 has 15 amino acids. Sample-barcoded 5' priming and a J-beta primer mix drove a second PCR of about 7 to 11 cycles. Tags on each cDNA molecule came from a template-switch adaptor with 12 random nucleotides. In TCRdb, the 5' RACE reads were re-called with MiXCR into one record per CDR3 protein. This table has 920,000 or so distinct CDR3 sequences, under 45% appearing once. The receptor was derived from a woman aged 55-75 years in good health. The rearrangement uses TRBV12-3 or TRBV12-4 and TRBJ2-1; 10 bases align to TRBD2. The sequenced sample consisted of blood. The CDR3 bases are TGTGTCAGCAGCCGGAGCGGGGGGGCCTACAATGAGCAGTTCTTC. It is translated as CVSSRSGGAYNEQFF.